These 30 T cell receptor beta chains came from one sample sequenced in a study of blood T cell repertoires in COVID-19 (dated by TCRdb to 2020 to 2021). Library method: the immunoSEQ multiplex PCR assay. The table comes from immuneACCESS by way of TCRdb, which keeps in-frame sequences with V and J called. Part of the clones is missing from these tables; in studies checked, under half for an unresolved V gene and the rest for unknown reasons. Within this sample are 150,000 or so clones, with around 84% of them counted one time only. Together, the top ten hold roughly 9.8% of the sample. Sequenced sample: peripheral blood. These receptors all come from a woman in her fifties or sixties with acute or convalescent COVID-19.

CDR3 DNA sequence: TGTGCCAGCAGCCGGGGGGGCCAGGGGATCGGAAACACCATATATTTT. Translation: CASSRGGQGIGNTIYF. The genes are TRBV5-6 and TRBJ1-3; D may be TRBD1 (6 bases). Trimming left V 4 bases short and J 4 bases short, with 18 bases between. The CDR3 is 16 amino acids. Per germline, CDR1 SGHDT and CDR2 YYEEEE.

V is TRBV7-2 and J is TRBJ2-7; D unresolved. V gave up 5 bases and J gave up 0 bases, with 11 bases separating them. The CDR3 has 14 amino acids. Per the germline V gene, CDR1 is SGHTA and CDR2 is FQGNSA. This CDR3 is CASSTDAGSYEQYF. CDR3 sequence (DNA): TGTGCCAGCAGCACTGACGCAGGCTCCTACGAGCAGTACTTC.

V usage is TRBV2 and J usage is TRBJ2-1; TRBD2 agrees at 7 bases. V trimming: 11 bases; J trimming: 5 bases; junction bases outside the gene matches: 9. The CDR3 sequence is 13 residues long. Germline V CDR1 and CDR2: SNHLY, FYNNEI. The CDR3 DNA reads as TGTGCCGGTAGACTAGCCGCAAACAATGAGCAGTTCTTC. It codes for CAGRLAANNEQFF.

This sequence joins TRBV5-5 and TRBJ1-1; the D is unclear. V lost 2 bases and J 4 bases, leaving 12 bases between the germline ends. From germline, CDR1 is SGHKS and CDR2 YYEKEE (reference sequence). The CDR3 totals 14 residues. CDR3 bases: TGTGCCAGCAGCTTCGAGGGAACGTCCACTGAAGCTTTCTTT. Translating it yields CASSFEGTSTEAFF.

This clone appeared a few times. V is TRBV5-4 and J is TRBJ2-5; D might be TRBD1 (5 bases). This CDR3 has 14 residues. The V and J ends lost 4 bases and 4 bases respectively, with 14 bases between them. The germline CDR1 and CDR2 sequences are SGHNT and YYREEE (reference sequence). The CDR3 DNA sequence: TGTGCCAGCAGCCGGACGGTTGGGGCAGAGACCCAGTACTTC. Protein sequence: CASSRTVGAETQYF.

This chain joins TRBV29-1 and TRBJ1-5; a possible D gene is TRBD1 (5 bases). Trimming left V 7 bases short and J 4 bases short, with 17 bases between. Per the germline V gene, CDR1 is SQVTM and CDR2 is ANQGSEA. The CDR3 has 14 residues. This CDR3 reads CSATSGLGNQPQHF. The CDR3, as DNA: TGCAGCGCCACATCAGGGCTCGGGAATCAGCCCCAGCATTTT.

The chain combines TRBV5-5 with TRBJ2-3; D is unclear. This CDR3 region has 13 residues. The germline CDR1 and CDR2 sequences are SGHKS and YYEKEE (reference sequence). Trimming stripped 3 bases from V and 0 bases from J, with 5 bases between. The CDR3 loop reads CASSSFSTDTQYF. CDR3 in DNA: TGTGCCAGCAGCTCCTTTAGCACAGATACGCAGTATTTT.

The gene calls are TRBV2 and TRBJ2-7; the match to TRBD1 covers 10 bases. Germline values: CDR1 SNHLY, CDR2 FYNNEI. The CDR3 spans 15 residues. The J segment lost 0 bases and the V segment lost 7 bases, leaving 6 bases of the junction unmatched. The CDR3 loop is CASKQGQGSSYEQYF. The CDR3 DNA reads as TGTGCCAGCAAACAGGGACAGGGGAGCTCCTACGAGCAGTACTTC.

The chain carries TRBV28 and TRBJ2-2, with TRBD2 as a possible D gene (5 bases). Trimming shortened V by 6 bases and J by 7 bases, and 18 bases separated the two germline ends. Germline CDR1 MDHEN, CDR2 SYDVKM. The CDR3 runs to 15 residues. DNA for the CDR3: TGTGCCAGCAGAGCAAGGACGAGGGTGGTCGGGGAGCTGTTTTTT. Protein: CASRARTRVVGELFF.

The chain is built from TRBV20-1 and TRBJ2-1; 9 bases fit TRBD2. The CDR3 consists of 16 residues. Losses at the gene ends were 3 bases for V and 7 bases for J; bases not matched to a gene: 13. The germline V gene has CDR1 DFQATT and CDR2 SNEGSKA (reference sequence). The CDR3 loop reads CSASLGAGGGSNEQFF. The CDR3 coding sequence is TGCAGTGCTAGTCTCGGCGCGGGAGGGGGGAGTAATGAGCAGTTCTTC.

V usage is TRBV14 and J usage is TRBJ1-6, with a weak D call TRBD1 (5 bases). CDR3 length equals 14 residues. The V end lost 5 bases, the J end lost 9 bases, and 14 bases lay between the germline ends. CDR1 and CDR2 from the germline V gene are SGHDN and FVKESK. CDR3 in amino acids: CASSFGRGSSPLHF. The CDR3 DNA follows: TGTGCCAGCAGCTTCGGACGGGGGTCTTCACCCCTCCACTTT.

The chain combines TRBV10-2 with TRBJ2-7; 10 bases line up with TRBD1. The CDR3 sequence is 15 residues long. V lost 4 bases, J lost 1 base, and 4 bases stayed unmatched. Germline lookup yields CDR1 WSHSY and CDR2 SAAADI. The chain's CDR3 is CASSGPGQGSYEQYF. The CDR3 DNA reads TGCGCCAGCAGTGGGCCGGGACAGGGGTCCTACGAGCAGTACTTC.

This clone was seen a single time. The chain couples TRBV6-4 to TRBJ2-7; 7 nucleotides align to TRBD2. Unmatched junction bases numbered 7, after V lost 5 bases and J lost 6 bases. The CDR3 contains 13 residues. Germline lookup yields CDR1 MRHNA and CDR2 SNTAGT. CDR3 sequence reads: CASSPERDREQYF. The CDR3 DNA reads TGTGCCAGCAGTCCCGAGCGGGACCGCGAGCAGTACTTC.

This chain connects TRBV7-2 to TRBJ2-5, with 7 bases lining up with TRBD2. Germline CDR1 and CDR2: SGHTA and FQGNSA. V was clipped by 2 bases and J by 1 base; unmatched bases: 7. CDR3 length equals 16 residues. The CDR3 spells CASSLPRPGGQETQYF. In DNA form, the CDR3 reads TGTGCCAGCAGCTTACCCCGCCCGGGGGGCCAAGAGACCCAGTACTTC. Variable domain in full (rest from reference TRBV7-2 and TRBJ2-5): GAGVSQSPSNKVTEKGKDVELRCDPISGHTALYWYRQSLGQGLEFLIYFQGNSAPDKSGLPSDRFSAERTGGSVSTLTIQRTQQEDSAVYLCASSLPRPGGQETQYFGPGTRLLVL.

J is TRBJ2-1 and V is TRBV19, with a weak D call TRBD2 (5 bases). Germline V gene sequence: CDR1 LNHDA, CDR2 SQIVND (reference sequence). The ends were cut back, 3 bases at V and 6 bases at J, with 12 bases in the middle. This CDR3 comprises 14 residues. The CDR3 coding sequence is TGTGCCAGTAGTATTACTAGTTATGGCAATGAGCAGTTCTTC. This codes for CASSITSYGNEQFF.

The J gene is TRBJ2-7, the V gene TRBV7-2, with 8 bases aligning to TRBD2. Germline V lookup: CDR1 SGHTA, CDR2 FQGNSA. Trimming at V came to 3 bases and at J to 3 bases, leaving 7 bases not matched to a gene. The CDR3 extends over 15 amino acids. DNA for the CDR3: TGTGCCAGCAGCTTGGATCGGGGGGGCCTCTACGAGCAGTACTTC. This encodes CASSLDRGGLYEQYF. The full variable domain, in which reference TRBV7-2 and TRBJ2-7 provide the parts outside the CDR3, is GAGVSQSPSNKVTEKGKDVELRCDPISGHTALYWYRQSLGQGLEFLIYFQGNSAPDKSGLPSDRFSAERTGGSVSTLTIQRTQQEDSAVYLCASSLDRGGLYEQYFGPGTRLTVT.

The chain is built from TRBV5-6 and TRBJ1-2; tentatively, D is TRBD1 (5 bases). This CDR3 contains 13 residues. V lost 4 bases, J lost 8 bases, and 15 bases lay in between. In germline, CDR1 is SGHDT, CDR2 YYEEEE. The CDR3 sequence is CASSPQVAEGYTF. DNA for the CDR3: TGTGCCAGCAGCCCACAGGTCGCAGAGGGCTACACCTTC.

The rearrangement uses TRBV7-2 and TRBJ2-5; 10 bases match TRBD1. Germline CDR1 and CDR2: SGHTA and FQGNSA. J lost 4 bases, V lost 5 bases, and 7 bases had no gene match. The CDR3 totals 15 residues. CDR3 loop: CASSPDRGDLETQYF. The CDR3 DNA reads TGTGCCAGCAGCCCGGACAGGGGGGACCTAGAGACCCAGTACTTC.

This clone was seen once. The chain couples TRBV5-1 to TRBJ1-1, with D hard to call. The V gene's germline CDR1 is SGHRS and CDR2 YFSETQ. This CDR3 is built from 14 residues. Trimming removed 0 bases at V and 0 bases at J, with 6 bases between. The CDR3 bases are TGCGCCAGCAGCTTGGCGGCGGTGAACACTGAAGCTTTCTTT. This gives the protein CASSLAAVNTEAFF.

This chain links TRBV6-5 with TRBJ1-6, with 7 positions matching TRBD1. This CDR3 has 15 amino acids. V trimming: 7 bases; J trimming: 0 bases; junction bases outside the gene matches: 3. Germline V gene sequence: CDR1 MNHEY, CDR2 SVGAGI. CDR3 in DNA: TGTGCCAGCACCAGGACAGGCTCCTATAATTCACCCCTCCACTTT. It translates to CASTRTGSYNSPLHF.

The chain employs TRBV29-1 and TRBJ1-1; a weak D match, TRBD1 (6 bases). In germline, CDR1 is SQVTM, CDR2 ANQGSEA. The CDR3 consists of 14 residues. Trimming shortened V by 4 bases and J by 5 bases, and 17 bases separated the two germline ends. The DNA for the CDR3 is TGCAGCGTTGGGAAACAGGGTGGGGGAACTGAAGCTTTCTTT. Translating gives CSVGKQGGGTEAFF.

The CDR3 sequence is CASSYYRGGETQYF. The CDR3 region has the DNA TGCGCCAGCAGCTATTACAGGGGCGGGGAGACCCAGTACTTC. V is TRBV5-1 and J is TRBJ2-5; 7 bases agree with TRBD1. From germline, CDR1 is SGHRS and CDR2 YFSETQ. The CDR3 length is 14 residues. V lost 3 bases, J lost 5 bases, and 7 bases stayed unmatched.

Here the CDR3 DNA reads TGCGCCAGCAGCCAAGAATCAGGGTTCTATGGCTACACCTTC. The encoded protein is CASSQESGFYGYTF. The chain joins TRBV4-1 to TRBJ1-2, with a weak D call TRBD1 (5 bases). The CDR3 consists of 14 residues. The V and J ends lost 0 bases and 4 bases respectively, with 9 bases between them. Germline assignment: CDR1 MGHRA and CDR2 YSYEKL.

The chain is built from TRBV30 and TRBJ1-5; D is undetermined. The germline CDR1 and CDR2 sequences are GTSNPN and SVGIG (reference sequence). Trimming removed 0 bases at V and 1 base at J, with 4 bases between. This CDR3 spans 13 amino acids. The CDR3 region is CAWSVRSNQPQHF. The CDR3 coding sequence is TGTGCCTGGAGTGTGCGGAGCAATCAGCCCCAGCATTTT.

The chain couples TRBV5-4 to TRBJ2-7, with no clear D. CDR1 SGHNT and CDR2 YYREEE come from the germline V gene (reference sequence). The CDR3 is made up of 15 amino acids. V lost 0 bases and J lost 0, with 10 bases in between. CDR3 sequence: CASSLAEWASYEQYF. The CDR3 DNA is TGTGCCAGCAGCTTGGCAGAGTGGGCCTCCTACGAGCAGTACTTC.

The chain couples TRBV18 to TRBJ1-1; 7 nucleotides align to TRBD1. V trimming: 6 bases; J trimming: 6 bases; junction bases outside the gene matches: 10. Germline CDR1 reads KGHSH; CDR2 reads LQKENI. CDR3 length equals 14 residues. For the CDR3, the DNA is TGTGCCAGCTCCCAACAGGGGTTGGCGGCTGAAGCTTTCTTT. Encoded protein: CASSQQGLAAEAFF.

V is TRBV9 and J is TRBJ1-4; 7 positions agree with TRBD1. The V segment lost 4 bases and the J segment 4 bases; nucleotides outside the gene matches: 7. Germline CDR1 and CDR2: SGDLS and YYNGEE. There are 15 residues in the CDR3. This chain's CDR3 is CASSPRQGGNEKLFF. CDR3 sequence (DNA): TGTGCCAGCAGCCCCCGACAGGGAGGTAATGAAAAACTGTTTTTT.

CDR3 loop: CASSFNRGQSGYTF. The CDR3 DNA reads as TGTGCCAGCAGCTTTAACAGGGGGCAGAGTGGCTACACCTTC. The genes are TRBV11-1 and TRBJ1-2; 9 bases are a match to TRBD1. Trimming took 3 bases from V and 7 from J; bases not matched to a gene: 6. The CDR3 is 14 residues long. Germline CDR1 reads SGHAT; CDR2 reads FQDESV (reference sequence).

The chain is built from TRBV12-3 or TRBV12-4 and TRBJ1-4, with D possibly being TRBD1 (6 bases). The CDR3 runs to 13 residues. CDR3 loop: CASAGGQNEKLFF. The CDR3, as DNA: TGTGCTAGCGCGGGGGGGCAGAATGAAAAACTGTTTTTT.

CDR3: CASRLASNTGELFF. The CDR3 bases are TGTGCCAGCAGACTAGCGAGCAACACCGGGGAGCTGTTTTTT. This sequence joins TRBV27 and TRBJ2-2, with 7 bases fitting TRBD2. The CDR3 spans 14 residues. The V and J ends lost 6 bases and 2 bases, in that order; junction bases with no gene match: 3. Per germline, CDR1 MNHEY and CDR2 SMNVEV (reference sequence).